The sequence of this TCR beta chain was determined in a study of shared clonotypes between healthy human individuals. In the naive CD8 group, cells lacked CD45RO and were positively selected for CCR7, so terminally differentiated effector memory CD45RA+ cells were left out. This clone was observed a few times. Other DNA sequences of this sample code for an identical CDR3. The germline V and J ends were trimmed by 1 base and 1 base, with 7 bases remaining between them. Germline loops: CDR1 SEHNR, CDR2 FQNEAQ (reference sequence). This CDR3 has 14 amino acids. The assay ran at deep level. This table comes from immunoSEQ multiplex PCR, and its TCRdb copy is limited to in-frame clones, with some not included. Among around 1.9 million clones, around 95% were seen once, and the ten largest hold less than 2%.

This receptor was taken from a man aged 18 to 35 in good health. Some clones in this sample may be carry-over from other donors' samples. V usage is TRBV7-9 and J usage is TRBJ1-1, with no clear D. The sequencing input was naive CD8+ T cells from PBMCs. The chain's CDR3 is CASSLVRENTEAFF. As DNA, the CDR3 is TGTGCCAGCAGCTTAGTAAGGGAGAACACTGAAGCTTTCTTT.